The clone carrying this T cell receptor beta chain was recorded at least ten times. Its target is not known. This entry belongs to a study of CD8 T cells in ankylosing spondylitis. Libraries for TCR beta were made by quantitative 5'-RACE with molecular barcodes. TCRdb reprocessed the 5' RACE reads via MiXCR and lists one record per CDR3 protein. In the table there are 200,000 to 300,000 distinct CDR3 sequences, 10% to 13% of which are singletons. Findings and limits, study-wide: A motif in TCR beta, a set of under ten highly homologous variants, appeared characteristic of ankylosing spondylitis blood. A CD8+ phenotype characterized the disease-linked clones, which were relatively rare in peripheral blood. Disease-linked clones reportedly concentrated significantly in matched ankylosing spondylitis synovial fluid.

The V gene's germline CDR1 is MNHEY and CDR2 SMNVEV (reference sequence). V lost 9 bases and J 7 bases, leaving 15 bases between the germline ends. There are 12 residues in the CDR3. The sample was blood, either unsorted or a sorted T cell fraction (not recorded which). The sequence derives from a male donor with ankylosing spondylitis or in good health (not recorded which). J is TRBJ1-1 and V is TRBV27; tentative D call: TRBD1 (5 bases). The CDR3 DNA is TGTGCCAGAGGGAAGGGGAAACGTGAAGCTTTCTTT. Encoded protein: CARGKGKREAFF.